The clone carrying this T cell receptor beta chain was recorded only once. The data were taken from a study of blood T cell repertoires in COVID-19. Study-wide context: PBMCs, B-cell-depleted T cells, or T cells were the source of the cDNA or gDNA that made up the material.

Assay: immunoSEQ multiplex PCR; the TCRdb copy retains only in-frame clones and omits some. The table records around 100,000 clones, approximately 91% of them present only once. Trimming at V came to 6 bases and at J to 0 bases, leaving 7 bases not matched to a gene. This CDR3 is built from 16 residues. The germline gives CDR1 MNHNY, CDR2 SVGAGI (reference sequence). The chain combines TRBV6-6 with TRBJ2-7, with 11 bases that match TRBD1. Sequenced sample: peripheral blood. This TCR was sampled from a human donor with active COVID-19. The donor label of this sample is uncertain. The CDR3 DNA reads TGTGCCAGCAGCTATGGGACAGGGGGTTTCTCCTACGAGCAGTACTTC. Its protein product is CASSYGTGGFSYEQYF.